One and the same sample provided the 17 T cell receptor beta chains below, sequenced in a study of cytomegalovirus exposure and HLA in healthy donors. The PCR was carried out with 60 Vbeta primers and 13 Jbeta primers. Data came from immunoSEQ multiplex PCR; TCRdb stores just in-frame clones and leaves some out. Here the sample spans about 130,000 clones, 84% being singletons. Specimen: PBMCs. All receptors derive from a woman under 30 in good health and CMV-seropositive.

The chain is built from TRBV9 and TRBJ2-1; 8 bases align to TRBD1. Trimming removed 6 bases from V and 8 bases from J; junction bases left unmatched: 10. This CDR3 comprises 14 residues. Germline CDR1 is SGDLS and CDR2 is YYNGEE. The CDR3 coding sequence is TGTGCCAGCAATACGCCAGGGGGCGCGTATGAGCAGTTCTTC. Its translation is CASNTPGGAYEQFF.

J is TRBJ1-5 and V is TRBV6-6; tentatively, D is TRBD1 (5 bases). Germline V CDR1 and CDR2: MNHNY, SVGAGI (reference sequence). V gave up 5 bases and J gave up 5 bases, with 13 bases separating them. The CDR3 contains 14 residues. DNA of the CDR3: TGTGCCAGCAGTGGCCGGTGGGGCGATCAGCCCCAGCATTTT. It specifies CASSGRWGDQPQHF.

The V and J genes are TRBV5-6 and TRBJ2-7; 9 nucleotides match TRBD1. Germline assignment: CDR1 SGHDT and CDR2 YYEEEE. CDR3 length: 14 residues. Unmatched junction bases numbered 1, after V lost 2 bases and J lost 1 base. The CDR3 nucleotides are TGTGCCAGCAGCTTTGGGACAGGGTCCTACGAGCAGTACTTC. Amino acids: CASSFGTGSYEQYF.

This chain connects TRBV7-3 to TRBJ2-1, with TRBD2 matching 7 bases. Germline V lookup: CDR1 SGHTA, CDR2 FQGTGA. The V segment lost 2 bases and the J segment 4 bases; nucleotides outside the gene matches: 2. CDR3 length equals 14 residues. The CDR3 is CASSLRDYYNEQFF. In DNA, the CDR3 is TGTGCCAGCAGCTTACGGGACTATTACAATGAGCAGTTCTTC.

The chain carries TRBV19 and TRBJ1-6; the match to TRBD1 covers 7 bases. CDR1 LNHDA and CDR2 SQIVND come from the germline V gene (reference sequence). The CDR3 has 17 amino acids. Trimming at V came to 4 bases and at J to 0 bases, leaving 6 bases not matched to a gene. Here the CDR3 DNA reads TGTGCCAGTAGTACCCGACAGGGTAGCTCCTATAATTCACCCCTCCACTTT. This codes for CASSTRQGSSYNSPLHF.

V is TRBV6-5 and J is TRBJ1-6, with D perhaps TRBD1 (6 bases). Germline lookup yields CDR1 MNHEY and CDR2 SVGAGI. The V end lost 5 bases, the J end lost 4 bases, and 6 bases lay between the germline ends. The CDR3 spans 13 residues. In DNA form, the CDR3 reads TGTGCCAGCAGTAGGGGGTATAATTCACCCCTCCACTTT. Translation gives CASSRGYNSPLHF.

The genes are TRBV4-1 and TRBJ2-6, with a possible D match to TRBD2 (6 bases). The germline CDR1 and CDR2 sequences are MGHRA and YSYEKL. The V gene lost 4 bases and the J gene lost 13 bases, with 11 bases spanning the gap. This CDR3 is built from 12 residues. This CDR3 reads CASSPGGGVLTF. The CDR3 DNA reads TGCGCCAGCAGCCCCGGGGGAGGTGTCCTGACTTTC.

The CDR3 protein is CASSVDYGSEQFF. The CDR3, as DNA: TGTGCCAGCAGCGTAGATTATGGGAGTGAGCAGTTCTTC. The chain is built from TRBV9 and TRBJ2-1, with a tentative D call TRBD2 (5 bases). V was cut by 0 bases and J by 9 bases, with 10 bases left in between. CDR1 is SGDLS and CDR2 is YYNGEE in the germline V gene. The CDR3 sequence is 13 residues long.

This chain links TRBV18 with TRBJ2-6; 11 nucleotides agree with TRBD1. The CDR3 is 16 amino acids. Trimming took 5 bases from V and 2 from J; bases not matched to a gene: 2. Germline CDR1 KGHSH, CDR2 LQKENI. For the CDR3, the DNA is TGTGCCAGCTCAGGACAGGGGGCTACTGGGGCCAACGTCCTGACTTTC. It is translated as CASSGQGATGANVLTF.

CDR3 in amino acids: CASSLRGQGYTGELFF. In DNA form, the CDR3 reads TGTGCCAGCAGTTTAAGGGGACAGGGGTATACCGGGGAGCTGTTTTTT. V gene TRBV27 combines with J gene TRBJ2-2, with 10 nucleotides matching TRBD1. Germline values: CDR1 MNHEY, CDR2 SMNVEV (reference sequence). This CDR3 is 16 amino acids long. Trimming took 2 bases from V and 5 from J; bases not matched to a gene: 5.

This chain joins TRBV11-2 and TRBJ2-7, with TRBD2 matching 12 bases. The CDR3 is 16 residues long. The ends lost 6 bases at V and 3 bases at J; junction bases unmatched: 9. CDR1 SGHAT and CDR2 FQNNGV come from the germline V gene. CDR3 in amino acids: CASRASGGAIFYEQYF. The DNA of the CDR3 is TGTGCCAGCAGGGCTAGCGGGGGGGCCATCTTCTACGAGCAGTACTTC.

This chain connects TRBV4-1 to TRBJ1-1; no clear D. The germline CDR1 and CDR2 sequences are MGHRA and YSYEKL. The CDR3 contains 15 residues. Trimming cost V 1 base and J 1 base, with 10 bases left between them. The CDR3 coding sequence is TGCGCCAGCAGCCAAGGCCGCCAGGCGAACACTGAAGCTTTCTTT. Its translation is CASSQGRQANTEAFF.

The rearrangement links TRBV5-1 to TRBJ2-2; no clear D. The CDR3 consists of 15 residues. Trimming stripped 4 bases from V and 4 bases from J, with 14 bases between. Germline loops: CDR1 SGHRS, CDR2 YFSETQ. The CDR3 region has the DNA TGCGCCAGCAGCCTCCGACTCTCTGGCACCGGGGAGCTGTTTTTT. Encoded protein: CASSLRLSGTGELFF. Drawing the rest from reference TRBV5-1 and TRBJ2-2, the complete variable domain is KAGVTQTPRYLIKTRGQQVTLSCSPISGHRSVSWYQQTPGQGLQFLFEYFSETQRNKGNFPGRFSGRQFSNSRSEMNVSTLELGDSALYLCASSLRLSGTGELFFGEGSRLTVL.

This chain links TRBV15 with TRBJ1-2; D gene ambiguous. Germline CDR1 reads LNHNV; CDR2 reads YYDKDF (reference sequence). V was trimmed by 0 bases and J by 2 bases, leaving 13 bases between them. The CDR3 runs to 16 residues. DNA for the CDR3: TGTGCCACCAGCAGAGACGCGGGGATTTTCAACTATGGCTACACCTTC. Its translation is CATSRDAGIFNYGYTF.

The CDR3: CAWSRTQSNQPQHF. The CDR3, as DNA: TGTGCCTGGAGTCGGACACAAAGCAATCAGCCCCAGCATTTT. V usage is TRBV30 and J usage is TRBJ1-5; weak D call: TRBD1 (5 bases). Trimming stripped 2 bases from V and 1 base from J, with 9 bases between. Germline CDR1 reads GTSNPN; CDR2 reads SVGIG (reference sequence). The CDR3 is 14 residues long. The variable domain in full, completed from reference TRBV30 and TRBJ1-5, reads SQTIHQWPATLVQPVGSPLSLECTVEGTSNPNLYWYRQAAGRGLQLLFYSVGIGQISSEVPQNLSASRPQDRQFILSSKKLLLSDSGFYLCAWSRTQSNQPQHFGDGTRLSIL.

The CDR3 here is CASSQWERNTEAFF. The CDR3 nucleotides are TGCGCCAGCAGCCAGTGGGAGCGAAACACTGAAGCTTTCTTT. The chain couples TRBV4-1 to TRBJ1-1; D unresolved. V shed 3 bases and J shed 2 bases, with 10 bases lying between them. This CDR3 is 14 amino acids long. CDR1 MGHRA and CDR2 YSYEKL come from the germline V gene.

This chain uses TRBV6-6 with TRBJ2-3, with D possibly being TRBD1 (6 bases). The germline CDR1 and CDR2 sequences are MNHNY and SVGAGI (reference sequence). Trimming cost V 2 bases and J 0 bases, with 9 bases left between them. CDR3 length: 15 amino acids. Here the CDR3 reads CASSYGTISTDTQYF. In nucleotides, the CDR3 is TGTGCCAGCAGTTACGGGACAATTAGCACAGATACGCAGTATTTT.